This T cell receptor (beta chain) comes out of a study of molecular identifiers for immune sequencing clone quantification. Overall study findings and caveats: Among effectors, clones above 20 RNA copies held over 97% of molecules; among naive cells, under 1%.

Germline lookup yields CDR1 MNHNS and CDR2 SASEGT. Unmatched junction bases numbered 14, after V lost 7 bases and J lost 9 bases. The CDR3 has 15 amino acids. Methods described previously were used for bulk TCR libraries, and listed TCR primers were applied. TCRdb analysed the PCR reads with MiXCR anew, one entry per CDR3 protein. The profile shows around 470,000 distinct CDR3 sequences, 25% of them singletons. A note on this clonotype: The antigen is unknown.

This receptor was taken from a human donor in good health. Some libraries in this study had Jurkat cell RNA spiked in. The sample consisted of naive CD8+ T cells from blood, with Jurkat cell RNA spiked in. As to subset: FACS-sorted CD8+CD4-CCR7+CD45RA+ naive T cells. The J gene is TRBJ1-2, the V gene TRBV6-1; 10 positions match TRBD1. DNA for the CDR3: TGTGCCAGCAACCCCCGGGACAGGGGTTATTCTAGCTACACCTTC. Translated: CASNPRDRGYSSYTF.